This TCR beta chain was obtained from a study of T cells in Graves' hyperthyroidism and ophthalmopathy. Amplified TCR beta CDR3 regions came from RNA transcripts. The primer set for the first-round RT-PCR of the TCR CDR3 was HTBI. TCRdb reanalysed the multiplex PCR reads using MiXCR and keeps one entry per CDR3 protein. The top ten hold around 32% of the sample, which has over 500,000 distinct CDR3 sequences, about 16% seen once. The CDR3 consists of 16 residues. Germline CDR1 is DFQATT and CDR2 is SNEGSKA (reference sequence). The V gene end was trimmed by 3 bases and the J gene end by 1 base; junction bases not matched to a gene: 8. This clonotype was observed many times.

The clonotype was recovered from a woman in her twenties or thirties with Graves' ophthalmopathy. The chain combines TRBV20-1 with TRBJ2-3; 9 nucleotides align to TRBD1. The sample was blood. The chain's CDR3 is CSARTDRGFGTDTQYF. DNA of the CDR3: TGCAGTGCTAGGACGGACAGGGGCTTTGGCACAGATACGCAGTATTTT.